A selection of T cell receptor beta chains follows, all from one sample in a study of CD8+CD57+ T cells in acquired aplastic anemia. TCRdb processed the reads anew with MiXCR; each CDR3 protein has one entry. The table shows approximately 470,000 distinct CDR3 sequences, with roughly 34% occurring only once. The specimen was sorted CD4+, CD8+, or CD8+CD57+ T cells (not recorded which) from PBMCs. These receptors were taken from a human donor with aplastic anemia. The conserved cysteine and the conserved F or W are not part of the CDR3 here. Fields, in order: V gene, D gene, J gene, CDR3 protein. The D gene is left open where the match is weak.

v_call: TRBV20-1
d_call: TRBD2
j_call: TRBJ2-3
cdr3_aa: SALDRRRGFTDTQY

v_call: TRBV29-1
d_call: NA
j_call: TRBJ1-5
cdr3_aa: SVRATSNQPQH

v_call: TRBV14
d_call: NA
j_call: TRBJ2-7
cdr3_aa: ASSQHTLEQY

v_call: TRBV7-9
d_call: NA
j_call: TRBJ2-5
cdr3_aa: ASSLPAYQETQY

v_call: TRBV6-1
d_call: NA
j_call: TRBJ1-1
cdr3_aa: ASSKQVSGNTEAF

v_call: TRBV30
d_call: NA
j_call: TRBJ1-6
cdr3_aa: AWSGRGRGVSPLH

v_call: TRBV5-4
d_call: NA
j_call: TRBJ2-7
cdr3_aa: ASSPRASSYEQY

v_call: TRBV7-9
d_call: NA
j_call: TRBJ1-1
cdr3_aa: ASSPPGLNTEAF

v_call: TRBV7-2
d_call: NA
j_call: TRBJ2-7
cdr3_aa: ASSLGGSRSYEQY

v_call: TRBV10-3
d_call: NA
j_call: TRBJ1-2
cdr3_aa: AISEPDRFGYT

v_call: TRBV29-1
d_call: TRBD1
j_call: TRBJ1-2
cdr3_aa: SPTGAGYGYT

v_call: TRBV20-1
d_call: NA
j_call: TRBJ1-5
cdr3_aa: SANSGSGPQH

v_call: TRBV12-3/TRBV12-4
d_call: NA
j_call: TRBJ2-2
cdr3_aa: AGSLWGRQTGELF

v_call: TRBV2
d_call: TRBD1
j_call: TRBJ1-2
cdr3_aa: ASRMTGGPNGYT

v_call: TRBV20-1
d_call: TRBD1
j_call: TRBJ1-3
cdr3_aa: SARGTGVSGNTIY

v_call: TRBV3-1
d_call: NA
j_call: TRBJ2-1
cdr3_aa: ASSQGPISYNEQF

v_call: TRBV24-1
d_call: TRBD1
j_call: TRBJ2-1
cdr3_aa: ATSEPGQGYNEQF

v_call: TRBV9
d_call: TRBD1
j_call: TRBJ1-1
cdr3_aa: ASAPDRANTEAF

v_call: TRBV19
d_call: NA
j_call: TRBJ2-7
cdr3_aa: ASSQTGLRDVEEQY

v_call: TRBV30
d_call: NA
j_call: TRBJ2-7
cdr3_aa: AFNAGTYEQY

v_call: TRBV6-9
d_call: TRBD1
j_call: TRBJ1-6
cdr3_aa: ASSYLSGTGHNSPLH

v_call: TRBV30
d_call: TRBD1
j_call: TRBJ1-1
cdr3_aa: AWSSGGDTEAF

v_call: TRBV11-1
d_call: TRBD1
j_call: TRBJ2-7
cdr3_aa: ASSLGAGQGNYEQY

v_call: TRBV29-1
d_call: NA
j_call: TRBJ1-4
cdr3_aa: SVDLNEKLS

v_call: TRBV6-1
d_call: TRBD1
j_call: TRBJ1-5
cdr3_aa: ASSLDRGRFNQPQH